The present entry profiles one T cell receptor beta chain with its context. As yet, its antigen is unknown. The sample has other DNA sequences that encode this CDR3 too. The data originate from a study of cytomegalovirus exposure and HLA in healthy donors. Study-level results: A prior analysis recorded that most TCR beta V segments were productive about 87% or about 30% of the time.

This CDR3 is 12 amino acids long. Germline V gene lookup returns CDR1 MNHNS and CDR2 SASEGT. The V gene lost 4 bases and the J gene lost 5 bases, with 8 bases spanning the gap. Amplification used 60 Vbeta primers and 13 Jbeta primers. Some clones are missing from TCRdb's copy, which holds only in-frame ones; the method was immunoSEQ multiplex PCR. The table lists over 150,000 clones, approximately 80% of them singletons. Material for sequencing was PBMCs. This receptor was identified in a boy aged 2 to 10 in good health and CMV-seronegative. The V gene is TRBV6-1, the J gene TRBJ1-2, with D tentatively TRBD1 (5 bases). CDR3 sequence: CASSVGGYGYTF. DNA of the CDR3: TGTGCCAGCAGTGTCGGGGGATATGGCTACACCTTC.